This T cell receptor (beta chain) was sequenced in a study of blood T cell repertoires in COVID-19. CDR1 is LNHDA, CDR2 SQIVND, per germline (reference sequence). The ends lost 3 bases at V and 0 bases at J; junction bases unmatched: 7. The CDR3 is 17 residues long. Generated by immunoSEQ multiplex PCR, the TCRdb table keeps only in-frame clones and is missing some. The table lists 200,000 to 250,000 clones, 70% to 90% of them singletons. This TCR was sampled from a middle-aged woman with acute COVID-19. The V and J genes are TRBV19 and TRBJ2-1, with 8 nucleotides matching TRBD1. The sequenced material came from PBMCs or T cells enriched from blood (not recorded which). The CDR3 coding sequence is TGTGCCAGTAGTATTAGGACAGGGCATAGCTCCTACAATGAGCAGTTCTTC. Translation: CASSIRTGHSSYNEQFF.